A single sample gave rise to the 14 T cell receptor beta chains below, sequenced in a study of T cell responses to AZD1222 COVID-19 vaccine. Sequencing used immunoSEQ multiplex PCR; TCRdb keeps in-frame clones, though not all of them. The sample records 130,000 to 150,000 clones, 75% to 90% being singletons. The material was peripheral blood, obtained on day 0 of AZD1222 vaccination. These receptors were collected from an adult in good health.

The chain carries TRBV15 and TRBJ1-4; 9 bases are shared with TRBD1. Per germline, CDR1 LNHNV and CDR2 YYDKDF (reference sequence). V trimming: 7 bases; J trimming: 0 bases; junction bases outside the gene matches: 3. The CDR3 length is 15 residues. The CDR3 reads CATKGTGPTNEKLFF. DNA of the CDR3: TGTGCCACCAAGGGGACAGGGCCAACTAATGAAAAACTGTTTTTT.

This chain's CDR3 is CASTKTRTAGVGEQFF. The CDR3 coding sequence is TGTGCCAGCACCAAAACGCGAACAGCGGGAGTCGGTGAGCAGTTCTTC. This chain connects TRBV7-6 to TRBJ2-1; 8 bases fit TRBD2. J was trimmed by 9 bases and V by 7 bases; bases with no gene match: 17. The CDR3 totals 16 residues. Germline-derived CDR1 and CDR2 are SGHVS and FNYEAQ.

V usage is TRBV4-1 and J usage is TRBJ2-3, with TRBD1 matching over 9 bases. Germline CDR1 and CDR2: MGHRA and YSYEKL. This CDR3 region has 13 residues. The J segment lost 13 bases and the V segment lost 2 bases, leaving 7 bases of the junction unmatched. The CDR3 nucleotides read TGCGCCAGCAGCCAATCCGGGACAGGGTTTAAGTATTTT. It codes for CASSQSGTGFKYF.

The chain combines TRBV6-5 with TRBJ1-1; D perhaps matches TRBD1 (5 bases). CDR3 length: 15 amino acids. Looked up from germline, CDR1 is MNHEY and CDR2 is SVGAGI. V shed 5 bases and J shed 4 bases, with 17 bases lying between them. In nucleotides, the CDR3 is TGTGCCAGCAGTAGAAGCAGGGCGGACGGCACTGAAGCTTTCTTT. Translated, it gives CASSRSRADGTEAFF.

This clone appeared once. CDR3 sequence: CASSLAFQETQYF. CDR3 nucleotides: TGTGCCAGCAGTTTAGCTTTCCAAGAGACCCAGTACTTC. This chain connects TRBV12-3 or TRBV12-4 to TRBJ2-5; D gene ambiguous. The V end lost 0 bases, the J end lost 1 base, and 3 bases lay between the germline ends. CDR3 length: 13 residues.

In this sample, this clone turned up once. The chain employs TRBV5-6 and TRBJ1-5, with a possible D match to TRBD1 (5 bases). Trimming removed 4 bases at V and 4 bases at J, with 12 bases between. The CDR3 consists of 14 residues. The germline CDR1 and CDR2 sequences are SGHDT and YYEEEE. The CDR3 bases are TGTGCCAGCAGCCCGGTGGCAGGGAATCAGCCCCAGCATTTT. Its protein is CASSPVAGNQPQHF.

This chain connects TRBV9 to TRBJ2-7; D is undetermined. The V end was cut by 0 bases, the J end by 3 bases, with 7 bases between. The CDR3 is 13 residues long. In germline, CDR1 is SGDLS, CDR2 YYNGEE. The CDR3 coding sequence is TGTGCCAGCAGCGTAGGACCTAACTACGAGCAGTACTTC. It encodes CASSVGPNYEQYF.

V and J are TRBV7-8 and TRBJ1-5; D gene uncertain. V gave up 1 base and J gave up 3 bases, with 7 bases separating them. Germline V gene sequence: CDR1 SGHVS, CDR2 FQNEAQ. The CDR3 has 14 residues. This chain's CDR3 is CASSLEGYNQPQHF. CDR3 DNA: TGTGCCAGCAGCTTAGAGGGCTACAATCAGCCCCAGCATTTT.

The rearrangement uses TRBV4-1 and TRBJ2-5; D unclear. The V and J ends lost 1 base and 1 base respectively, with 10 bases between them. CDR1 is MGHRA, CDR2 YSYEKL, per germline. The CDR3 has 15 residues. The CDR3 DNA reads as TGCGCCAGCAGCCAAGGGCAGCTCACCCAAGAGACCCAGTACTTC. Amino acid sequence: CASSQGQLTQETQYF.

This sequence joins TRBV6-5 and TRBJ1-1, with TRBD1 identical over 8 bases. In germline, CDR1 is MNHEY, CDR2 SVGAGI. The CDR3 spans 14 residues. The V and J ends lost 1 base and 11 bases, in that order; junction bases with no gene match: 9. CDR3 amino acids: CASSYFDRGSAAFF. DNA of the CDR3: TGTGCCAGCAGTTACTTTGACAGGGGAAGCGCGGCTTTCTTT.

This clone was observed a few times. The chain couples TRBV5-1 to TRBJ1-2; D remains ambiguous. CDR1 and CDR2 (germline): SGHRS, YFSETQ. The CDR3 is made up of 18 amino acids. V was pared by 4 bases and J by 6 bases, with 28 bases between. The CDR3 DNA reads as TGCGCCAGCAGCCCCAACCCCCCCCACATGACGAACTTTAATGGCTACACCTTC. It translates to CASSPNPPHMTNFNGYTF. Looking up the rest from reference TRBV5-1 and TRBJ1-2 gives the full variable domain: KAGVTQTPRYLIKTRGQQVTLSCSPISGHRSVSWYQQTPGQGLQFLFEYFSETQRNKGNFPGRFSGRQFSNSRSEMNVSTLELGDSALYLCASSPNPPHMTNFNGYTFGSGTRLTVV.

Here the CDR3 reads CASGPTDRGPNQPQHF. In DNA, the CDR3 is TGTGCTAGTGGTCCGACAGACAGGGGGCCCAATCAGCCCCAGCATTTT. This chain connects TRBV12-5 to TRBJ1-5, with 10 positions matching TRBD1. This CDR3 region has 16 residues. Germline assignment: CDR1 LGHNT and CDR2 FRNRAP. The trim removed 5 bases at V and 3 bases at J, leaving 7 bases unmatched.

The chain combines TRBV6-5 with TRBJ2-7; 10 nucleotides match TRBD2. Germline V gene lookup returns CDR1 MNHEY and CDR2 SVGAGI. This CDR3 spans 15 amino acids. V lost 5 bases, J lost 5 bases, and 9 bases stayed unmatched. The CDR3 bases are TGTGCCAGCAGTACCCGAAGCGGGGGGGCAGACGAGCAGTACTTC. It encodes CASSTRSGGADEQYF.

V usage is TRBV7-6 and J usage is TRBJ1-1; 8 bases match TRBD1. Trimming cost V 5 bases and J 0 bases; bases outside gene matches: 5. The CDR3 length is 15 residues. Per germline, CDR1 SGHVS and CDR2 FNYEAQ. The CDR3, as DNA: TGTGCCAGCAGCCCCGGACAGGGTATGAACACTGAAGCTTTCTTT. Protein product: CASSPGQGMNTEAFF.